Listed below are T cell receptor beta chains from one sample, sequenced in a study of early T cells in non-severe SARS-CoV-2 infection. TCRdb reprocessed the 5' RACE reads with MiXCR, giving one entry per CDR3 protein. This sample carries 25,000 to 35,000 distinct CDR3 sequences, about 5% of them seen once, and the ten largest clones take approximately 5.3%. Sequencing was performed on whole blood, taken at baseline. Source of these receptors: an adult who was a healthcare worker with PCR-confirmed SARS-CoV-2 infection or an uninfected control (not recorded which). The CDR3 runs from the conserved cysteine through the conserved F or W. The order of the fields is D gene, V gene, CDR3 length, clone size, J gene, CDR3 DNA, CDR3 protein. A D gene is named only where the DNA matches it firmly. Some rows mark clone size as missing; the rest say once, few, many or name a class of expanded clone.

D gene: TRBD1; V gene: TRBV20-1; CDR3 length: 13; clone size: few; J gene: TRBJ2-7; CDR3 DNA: TGCAGTGCTACTGGGGACAGGGAGTACGAGCAGTACTTC; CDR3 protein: CSATGDREYEQYF
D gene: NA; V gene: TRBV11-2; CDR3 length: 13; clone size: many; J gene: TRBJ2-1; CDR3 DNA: TGTGCCAGCAGCTTAATACTAGCTAATGAGCAGTTCTTC; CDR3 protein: CASSLILANEQFF
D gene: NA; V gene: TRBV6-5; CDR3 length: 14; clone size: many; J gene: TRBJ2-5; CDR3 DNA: TGTGCCAGCAGTTCTTCTTTAGCAGGGGAGACCCAGTACTTC; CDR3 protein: CASSSSLAGETQYF
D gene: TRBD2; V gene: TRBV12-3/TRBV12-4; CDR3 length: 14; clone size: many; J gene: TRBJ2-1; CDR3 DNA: TGTGCCAGCAGTGGCTTCCTAGCGGACAATGAGCAGTTCTTC; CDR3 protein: CASSGFLADNEQFF
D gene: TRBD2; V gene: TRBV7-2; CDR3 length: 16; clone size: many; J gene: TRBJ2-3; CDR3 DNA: TGTGCCAGCAGCTTCGGACTAGCGGGACCCACAGATACGCAGTATTTT; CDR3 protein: CASSFGLAGPTDTQYF
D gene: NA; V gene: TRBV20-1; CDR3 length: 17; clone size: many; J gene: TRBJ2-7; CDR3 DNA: TGCAGTGCTAGAGATCTTGTCCGACTAGTAGGACTTGGGGAGCAGTACTTC; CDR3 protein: CSARDLVRLVGLGEQYF
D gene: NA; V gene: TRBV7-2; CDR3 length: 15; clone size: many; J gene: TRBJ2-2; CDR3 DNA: TGTGCCAGCAGCTTAGTACAGGGGAACACCGGGGAGCTGTTTTTT; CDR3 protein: CASSLVQGNTGELFF
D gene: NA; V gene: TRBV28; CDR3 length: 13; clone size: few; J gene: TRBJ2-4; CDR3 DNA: TGTGCCAGCAGTTTAGGCCTCCAAAACATTCAGTACTTC; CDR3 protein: CASSLGLQNIQYF
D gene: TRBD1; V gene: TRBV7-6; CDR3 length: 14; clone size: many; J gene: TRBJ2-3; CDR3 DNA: TGTGCCAGCAGCTCGGGACAGGGATCAGATACGCAGTATTTT; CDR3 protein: CASSSGQGSDTQYF
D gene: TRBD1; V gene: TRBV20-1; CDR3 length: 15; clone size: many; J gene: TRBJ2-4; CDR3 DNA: TGCAGTGCTAGAGATCTGGACAGGGGGGATAACATTCAGTACTTC; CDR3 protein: CSARDLDRGDNIQYF
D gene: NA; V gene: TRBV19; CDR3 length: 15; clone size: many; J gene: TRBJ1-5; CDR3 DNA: TGTGCCAGTAGTATGGACGTACAGGGAGTCCAGCCCCAGCATTTT; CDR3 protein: CASSMDVQGVQPQHF
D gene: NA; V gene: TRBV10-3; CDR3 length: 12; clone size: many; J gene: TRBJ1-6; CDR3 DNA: TGTGCCATCAGTGAGTCGGCGGAACCCCTCCACTTT; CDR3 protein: CAISESAEPLHF
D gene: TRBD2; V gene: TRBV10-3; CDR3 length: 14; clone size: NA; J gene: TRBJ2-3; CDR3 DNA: TGTGCCACCTCTAGCGGGAGGGTCACAGATACGCAGTATTTT; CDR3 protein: CATSSGRVTDTQYF
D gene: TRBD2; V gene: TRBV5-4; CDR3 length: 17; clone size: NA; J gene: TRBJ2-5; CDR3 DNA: TGTGCCAGCAGCTTGGCCAAAACAGCGGGACGGGGGGAGACCCAGTACTTC; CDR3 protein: CASSLAKTAGRGETQYF
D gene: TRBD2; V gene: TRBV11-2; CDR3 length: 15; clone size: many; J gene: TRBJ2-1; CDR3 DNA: TGTGCCAGCAGCTTAGAAGTAACTAGCGGGGGTAAGCAGTTCTTC; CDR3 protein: CASSLEVTSGGKQFF
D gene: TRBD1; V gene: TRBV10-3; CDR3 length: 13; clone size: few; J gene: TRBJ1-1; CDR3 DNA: TGTGCCGGACGACAGGGCCTGAACACTGAAGCTTTCTTT; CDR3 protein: CAGRQGLNTEAFF
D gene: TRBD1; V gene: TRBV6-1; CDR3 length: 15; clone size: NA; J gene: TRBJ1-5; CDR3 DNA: TGTGCCAGCAGCTGGGACAGATCAGGAGGACAGCCCCAGCATTTT; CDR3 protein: CASSWDRSGGQPQHF
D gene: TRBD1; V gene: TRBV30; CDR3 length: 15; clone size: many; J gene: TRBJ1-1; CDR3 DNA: TGTGCCTGGAGTCCAGGGGGCGCGAGGAACACTGAAGCTTTCTTT; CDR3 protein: CAWSPGGARNTEAFF
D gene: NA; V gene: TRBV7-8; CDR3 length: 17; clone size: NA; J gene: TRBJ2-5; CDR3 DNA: TGTGCCAGCAGCTTAACCAAGGACAGAGCTAGACAAGAGACCCAGTACTTC; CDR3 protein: CASSLTKDRARQETQYF
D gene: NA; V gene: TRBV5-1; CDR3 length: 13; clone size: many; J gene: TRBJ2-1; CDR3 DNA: TGCGCCAGCAGCTTCGCCCGAAACAATGAGCAGTTCTTC; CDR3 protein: CASSFARNNEQFF
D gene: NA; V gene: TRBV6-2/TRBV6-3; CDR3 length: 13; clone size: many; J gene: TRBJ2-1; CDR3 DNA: TGTGCCAGCAGTTACTCGAGCTACAATGAGCAGTTCTTC; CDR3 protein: CASSYSSYNEQFF
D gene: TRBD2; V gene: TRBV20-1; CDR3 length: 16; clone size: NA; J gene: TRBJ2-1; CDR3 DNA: TGCAGTGCCCTTAGGGAAGTAGCGGGGGGCCACAATGAGCAGTTCTTC; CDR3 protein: CSALREVAGGHNEQFF
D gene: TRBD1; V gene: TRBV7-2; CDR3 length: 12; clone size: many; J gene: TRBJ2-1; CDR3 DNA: TGTGCCAGCAGCCGGACAGGGCGGGAACAGTTCTTC; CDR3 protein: CASSRTGREQFF
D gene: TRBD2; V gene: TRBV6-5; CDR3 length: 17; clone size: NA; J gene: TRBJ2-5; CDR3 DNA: TGTGCCAGCAGCCCCACACCACTAGCGGGGGGGCAAGAGACCCAGTACTTC; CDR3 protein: CASSPTPLAGGQETQYF
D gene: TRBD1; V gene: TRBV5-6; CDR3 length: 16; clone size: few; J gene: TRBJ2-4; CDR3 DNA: TGTGCCAGCAGCACGGGGACAGGGGTAAGGAGAAACATTCAGTACTTC; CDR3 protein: CASSTGTGVRRNIQYF
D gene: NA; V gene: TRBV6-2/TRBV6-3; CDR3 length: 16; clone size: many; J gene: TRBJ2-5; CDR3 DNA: TGTGCCAGCAGTTACCTCAGGTTCAGGGGAGGTGAGACCCAGTACTTC; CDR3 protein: CASSYLRFRGGETQYF
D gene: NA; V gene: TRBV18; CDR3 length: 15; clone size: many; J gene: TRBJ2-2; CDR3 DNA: TGTGCCAGCTCACCATCAGAATTGAACACCGGGGAGCTGTTTTTT; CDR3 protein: CASSPSELNTGELFF
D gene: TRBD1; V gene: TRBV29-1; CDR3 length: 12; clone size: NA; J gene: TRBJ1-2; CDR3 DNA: TGCAGCGCTGGGGGACAGGGGAATGGCTACACCTTC; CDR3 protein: CSAGGQGNGYTF
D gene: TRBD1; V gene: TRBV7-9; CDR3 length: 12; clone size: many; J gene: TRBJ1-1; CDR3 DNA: TGTGCCAGCAGCGGGGACAGACTCGCACAGTTATTT; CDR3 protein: CASSGDRLAQLF
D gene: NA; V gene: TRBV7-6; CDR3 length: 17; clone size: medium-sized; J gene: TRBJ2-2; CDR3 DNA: TGTGCCAGCAGCTTATTGGCCGGGGGAGGGAACACCGGGGAGCTGTTTTTT; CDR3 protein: CASSLLAGGGNTGELFF
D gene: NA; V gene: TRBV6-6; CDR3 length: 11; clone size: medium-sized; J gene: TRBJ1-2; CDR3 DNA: TGTGCCAGCAGTTACTCCGACGGCTACACCTTC; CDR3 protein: CASSYSDGYTF
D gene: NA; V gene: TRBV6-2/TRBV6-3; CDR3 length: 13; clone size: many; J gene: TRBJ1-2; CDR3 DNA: TGTGCCAGCAGTACAGCTTTAGGCTATGGCTACACCTTC; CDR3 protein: CASSTALGYGYTF
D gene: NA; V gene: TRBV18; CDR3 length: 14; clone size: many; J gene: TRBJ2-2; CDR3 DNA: TGTGCCAGCTCACTGGTTGACACCACCGGGGAGCTGTTTTTT; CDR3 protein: CASSLVDTTGELFF
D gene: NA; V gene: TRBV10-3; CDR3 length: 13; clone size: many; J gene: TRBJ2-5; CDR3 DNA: TGTGCCATCAGTTACGACAAGGACGGGTCCCAGTACTTC; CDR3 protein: CAISYDKDGSQYF
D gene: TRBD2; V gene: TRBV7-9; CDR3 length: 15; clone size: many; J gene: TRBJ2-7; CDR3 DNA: TGTGCCAGCAGCTTAGTTCTAGCGGACCCCTACGAGCAGTACTTC; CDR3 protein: CASSLVLADPYEQYF
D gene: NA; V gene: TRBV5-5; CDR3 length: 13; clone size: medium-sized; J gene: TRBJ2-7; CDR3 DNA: TGTGCCAGCAGCCTGGGGAGCTCCTACGAGCAGTACTTC; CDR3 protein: CASSLGSSYEQYF
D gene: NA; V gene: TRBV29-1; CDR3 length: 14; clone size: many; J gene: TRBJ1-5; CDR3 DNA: TGCAGCGTGGCATCAGCGGTTAGCAATCAGCCCCAGCATTTT; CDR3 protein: CSVASAVSNQPQHF
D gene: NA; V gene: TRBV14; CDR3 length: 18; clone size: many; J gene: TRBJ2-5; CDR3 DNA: TGTGCCAGCAGCCAAGAAGGACGAGGACGGGGGGCCCTGGAGACCCAGTACTTC; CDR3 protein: CASSQEGRGRGALETQYF
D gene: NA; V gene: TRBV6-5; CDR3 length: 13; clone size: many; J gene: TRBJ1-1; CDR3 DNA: TGTGCCAGCGGCGGGACGGTAAAGACTGAAGCTTTCTTT; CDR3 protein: CASGGTVKTEAFF
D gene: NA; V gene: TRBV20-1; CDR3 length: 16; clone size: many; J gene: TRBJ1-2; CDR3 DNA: TGCAGTGGGTCATTCCAGGACAGCTTTCTCCTCCGTGGCTACACCTTC; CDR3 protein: CSGSFQDSFLLRGYTF
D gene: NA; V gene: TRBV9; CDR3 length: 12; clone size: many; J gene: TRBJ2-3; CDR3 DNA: TGTGCCAGCAGCGCCAACACAGATACGCAGTATTTT; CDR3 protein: CASSANTDTQYF
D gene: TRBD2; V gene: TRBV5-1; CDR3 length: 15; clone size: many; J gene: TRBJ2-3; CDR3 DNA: TGCGCCAGCAGGGAGACTAGCGCCTACGCAGATACGCAGTATTTT; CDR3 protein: CASRETSAYADTQYF
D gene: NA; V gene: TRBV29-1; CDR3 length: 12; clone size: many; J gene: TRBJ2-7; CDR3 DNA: TGCAGCGTTGCTAGGGATACCTACGAGCAGTACTTC; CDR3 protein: CSVARDTYEQYF
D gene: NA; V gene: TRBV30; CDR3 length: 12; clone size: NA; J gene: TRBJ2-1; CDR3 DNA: TGTGCCTGGAAAGTCCACCACAATGAGCAGTTCTTC; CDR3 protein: CAWKVHHNEQFF
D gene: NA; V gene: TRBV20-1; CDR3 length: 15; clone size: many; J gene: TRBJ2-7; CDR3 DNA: TGCAGTGCTAGAGATCTAACTAGCCACCCCTACGAGCAGTACTTC; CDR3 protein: CSARDLTSHPYEQYF
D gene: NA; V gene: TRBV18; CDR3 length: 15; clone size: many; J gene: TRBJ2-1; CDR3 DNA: TGTGCCAGCTCACCACCCAGATCAACCTACAATGAGCAGTTCTTC; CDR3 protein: CASSPPRSTYNEQFF
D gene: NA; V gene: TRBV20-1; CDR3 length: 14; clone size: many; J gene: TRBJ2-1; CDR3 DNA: TGCAGTGCTGGATGGGACACGACTTACAATGAGCAGTTCTTC; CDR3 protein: CSAGWDTTYNEQFF
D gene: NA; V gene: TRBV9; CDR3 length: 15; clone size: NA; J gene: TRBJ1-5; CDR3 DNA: TGTGCCAGCAGCGCCGAGGGGTTTAGCAATCAGCCCCAGCATTTT; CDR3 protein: CASSAEGFSNQPQHF
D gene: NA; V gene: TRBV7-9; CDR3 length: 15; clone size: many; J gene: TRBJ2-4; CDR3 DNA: TGTGCCAGCAGCTTTCCCCCGAGGATGGGAAACATTCAGTACTTC; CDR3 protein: CASSFPPRMGNIQYF
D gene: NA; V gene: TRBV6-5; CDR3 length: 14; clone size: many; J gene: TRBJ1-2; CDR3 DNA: TGTGCCAGCAGTTACGATTACGTTAACTATGGCTACACCTTC; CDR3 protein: CASSYDYVNYGYTF
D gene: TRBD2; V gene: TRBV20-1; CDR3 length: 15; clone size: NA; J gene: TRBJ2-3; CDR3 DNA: TGCAGTGCTAGAGGGCTAGCGGGGCGCACAGATACGCAGTATTTT; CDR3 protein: CSARGLAGRTDTQYF